This T cell receptor (beta chain) was sequenced for a study of beta chain features in type 1 diabetes. Findings and caveats of the study: Researchers cautioned that cDNA sequencing could over-represent cells with high TCR expression. For patients, the naive, central memory and Treg TCRB repertoires appeared more alike than for healthy donors. Patients with type 1 diabetes carried fewer insertions and had more deletions at their VDJ junctions. Shortening that was moderate but significant affected the TCRB CDR3s of Type 1 diabetes patients in all four CD4+ subsets.

Notes on this clone: Its cognate antigen is unknown.

Reverse transcribing all isolated RNA meant expressed TCRB transcripts were sequenced. Clones were read by immunoSEQ multiplex PCR, and TCRdb kept only the in-frame ones, dropping some. The sample holds roughly 340,000 clones, roughly 12% seen once. This CDR3 spans 16 amino acids. The germline V gene encodes CDR1 MNHEY and CDR2 SVGAGI. With 0 bases clipped from V and 5 bases from J, the junction kept 6 bases outside the gene matches. The sequence came from a woman in her late teens or twenties with type 1 diabetes. The sequenced material came from naive CD4+ T cells from blood. The rearrangement joins TRBV6-5 to TRBJ2-3; 9 nucleotides agree with TRBD2. In DNA form, the CDR3 reads TGTGCCAGCAGTTACTCGGCGGGAGGGGCCCTAGATACGCAGTATTTT. Its protein is CASSYSAGGALDTQYF.